This T cell receptor (beta chain) stems from a study of CD8+ T cells in alopecia areata. General study points: Higher clonality and more expanded CD8+ clones appeared in lesional than normal scalp. Against the mouse data, patients shared TCRs less clearly, possibly for HLA reasons.

Extracted RNA was reverse transcribed into cDNA, the sequencing template. Clones were sequenced by immunoSEQ multiplex PCR, and TCRdb holds only the in-frame ones, with some missing. Of approximately 89,000 clones in the sample, just over 50% are singletons; the top ten hold around 5.7%. The ends lost 6 bases at V and 2 bases at J; junction bases unmatched: 7. Germline CDR1 reads SQVTM; CDR2 reads ANQGSEA. The CDR3 covers 13 residues. This clone was detected only a few times. Its specificity is unknown. Both peripheral blood and punch biopsies of lesional scalp skin were obtained from patients who had alopecia areata. A FACSAria was used to sort CD4+ and CD8+ T cells. These cells came from PBMCs.

The J gene is TRBJ2-7, the V gene TRBV29-1; 7 bases map to TRBD1. Sequencing was performed on NKG2D-high CD8+ T cells sorted from blood. The sequence was obtained from a human donor with alopecia areata. CDR3 bases: TGCAGCGTGACAGGGATACTCACCTACGAGCAGTACTTC. This encodes CSVTGILTYEQYF.